This T cell receptor (beta chain) was profiled in a study of identical twins. TCRdb passed the 5' RACE reads through MiXCR, listing each CDR3 protein once. The sample yields some 790,000 distinct CDR3 sequences, around a sixth seen once. This CDR3 spans 14 amino acids. Germline CDR1 is DFQATT and CDR2 is SNEGSKA (reference sequence). V was pared by 5 bases and J by 4 bases, with 10 bases of the junction left unmatched. The data also belong to a second study, concerning T cells expressing NK-cell markers. From that paper: Restriction of the sorted population to alpha-beta TCR T cells was achieved in several experiments with an anti-gamma-delta TCR antibody.

Sequenced: PBMCs. The V and J genes are TRBV20-1 and TRBJ1-1; 7 bases match TRBD1. The TCR was taken from a woman aged 18-29 years in good health. For the CDR3, the DNA is TGCAGTGCTCCAGGGGGTTTGAGATCCACTGAAGCTTTCTTT. Translation: CSAPGGLRSTEAFF.